Described below is a single TCR beta chain sequence and its context. This sample stems from a study of blood T cells in healthy people across ages. Primers used in a second PCR of about 6 to 11 cycles were a sample-barcoded 5' primer and a J-beta primer mix. TCRdb processed the 5' RACE reads anew with MiXCR; each CDR3 protein has one entry. The sample lists about 320,000 distinct CDR3 sequences; 27% were seen once. V shed 6 bases and J shed 10 bases, with 18 bases lying between them. The CDR3 is made up of 13 amino acids. V gene TRBV12-3 or TRBV12-4 combines with J gene TRBJ1-1; possibly TRBD1 for D (5 bases). This receptor was identified in a woman aged 70-85 years in good health. Input material: blood. The CDR3 DNA follows: TGTGCCAGCAGATCCTCGGGACGGGGCGCAGCTTTCTTT. Its protein product is CASRSSGRGAAFF.